The 2 T cell receptor beta chains presented below share a single source sample, sequenced in a study of cytomegalovirus exposure and HLA in healthy donors. A multiplex PCR was run with 60 Vbeta primers and 13 Jbeta primers. TCRdb keeps only in-frame clones here, not all; method: immunoSEQ multiplex PCR. The table has under 200,000 clones, about 85% seen once. Source material: PBMCs. The receptors come from a man aged 18 to 35 in good health and CMV-seronegative.

This clone was found a few times. The V gene is TRBV2, the J gene TRBJ1-2, with D unresolved. Germline V gives CDR1 SNHLY, CDR2 FYNNEI. The CDR3 runs to 12 residues. Between the trimmed V and J ends, which lost 6 bases and 6 bases, there was a span of 11 bases. DNA for the CDR3: TGTGCCAGCAGCCCCCACGCGGATGGCTACACCTTC. It yields the protein CASSPHADGYTF.

The V and J genes are TRBV5-1 and TRBJ2-7, with TRBD2 identical over 7 bases. The CDR3 covers 15 residues. Germline CDR1 and CDR2: SGHRS and YFSETQ. J was trimmed by 6 bases and V by 4 bases; bases with no gene match: 13. CDR3 sequence reads: CASSLDPSGEGEQYF. In DNA, the CDR3 is TGCGCCAGCAGCCTCGACCCTTCCGGGGAGGGCGAGCAGTACTTC.